This T cell receptor beta chain was sequenced in a study of chemoradiotherapy in HPV16-positive cancers. V gave up 5 bases and J gave up 12 bases; unmatched junction bases: 13. This CDR3 region has 13 residues. Germline loops: CDR1 SGHVS, CDR2 FQNEAQ. Clones were read by immunoSEQ multiplex PCR, and TCRdb kept only the in-frame ones, dropping some. The table includes about 13,000 clones, approximately 85% detected once. The V call is TRBV7-8, the J call TRBJ2-7; 7 bases are a match to TRBD1. This sequence originates from a human donor with HPV-associated anogenital cancer. This material consisted of blood, taken from a patient who underwent chemoradiotherapy. The CDR3 sequence: CASSPRGLGAMYV. CDR3 nucleotides: TGTGCCAGCAGCCCCAGGGGGTTGGGGGCTATGTACGTC.